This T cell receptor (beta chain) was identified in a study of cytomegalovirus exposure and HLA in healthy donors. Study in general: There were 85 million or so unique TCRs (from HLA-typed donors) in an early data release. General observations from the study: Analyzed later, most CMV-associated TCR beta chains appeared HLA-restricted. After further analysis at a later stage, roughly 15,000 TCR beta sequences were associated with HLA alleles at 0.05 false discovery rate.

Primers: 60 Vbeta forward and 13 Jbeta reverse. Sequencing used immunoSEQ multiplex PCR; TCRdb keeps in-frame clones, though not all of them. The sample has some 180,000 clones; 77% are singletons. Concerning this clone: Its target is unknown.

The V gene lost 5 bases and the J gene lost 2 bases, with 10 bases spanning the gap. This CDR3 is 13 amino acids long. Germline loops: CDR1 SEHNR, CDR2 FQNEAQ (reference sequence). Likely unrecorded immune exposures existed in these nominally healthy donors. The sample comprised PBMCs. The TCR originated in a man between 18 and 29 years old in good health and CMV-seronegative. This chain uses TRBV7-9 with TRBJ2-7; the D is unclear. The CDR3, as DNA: TGTGCCAGCAGCCTTCGCGGCGCCTACGAGCAGTACTTC. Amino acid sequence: CASSLRGAYEQYF.